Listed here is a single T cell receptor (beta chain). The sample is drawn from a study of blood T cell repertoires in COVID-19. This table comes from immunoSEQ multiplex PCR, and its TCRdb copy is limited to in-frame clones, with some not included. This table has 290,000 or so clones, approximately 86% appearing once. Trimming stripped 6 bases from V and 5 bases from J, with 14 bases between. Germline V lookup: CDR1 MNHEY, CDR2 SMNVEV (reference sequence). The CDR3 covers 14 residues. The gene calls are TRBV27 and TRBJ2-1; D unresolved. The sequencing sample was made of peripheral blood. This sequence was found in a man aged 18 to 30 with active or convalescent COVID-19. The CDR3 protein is CASSYLNSNNEQFF. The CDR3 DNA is TGTGCCAGCAGCTATCTTAATTCCAACAATGAGCAGTTCTTC.